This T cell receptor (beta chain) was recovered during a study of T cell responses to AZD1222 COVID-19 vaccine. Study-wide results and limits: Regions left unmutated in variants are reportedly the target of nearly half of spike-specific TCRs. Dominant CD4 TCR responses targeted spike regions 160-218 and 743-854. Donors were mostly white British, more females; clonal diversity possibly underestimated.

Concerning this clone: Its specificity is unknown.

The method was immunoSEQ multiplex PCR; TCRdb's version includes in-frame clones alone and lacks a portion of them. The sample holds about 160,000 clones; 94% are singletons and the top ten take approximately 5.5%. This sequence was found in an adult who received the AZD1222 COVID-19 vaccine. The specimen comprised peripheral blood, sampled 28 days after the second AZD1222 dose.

CDR3 DNA sequence: TGTGCCAGCAGCGTGGTTAGCACAGATACGCAGTATTTT. Amino acid sequence: CASSVVSTDTQYF. The chain links TRBV9 to TRBJ2-3; D is unresolved. The CDR3 has 13 residues. CDR1 is SGDLS, CDR2 YYNGEE, per germline. Trimming removed 2 bases at V and 0 bases at J, with 4 bases between. Combining the CDR3 with reference TRBV9 and TRBJ2-3 gives the whole variable domain DSGVTQTPKHLITATGQRVTLRCSPRSGDLSVYWYQQSLDQGLQFLIQYYNGEERAKGNILERFSAQQFPDLHSELNLSSLELGDSALYFCASSVVSTDTQYFGPGTRLTVL.